This TCR beta chain came from a study of beta chain features in type 1 diabetes. Study-wide results and limits: Type 1 diabetes patients had moderately but significantly shorter TCRB CDR3s in all four CD4+ subsets. The VDJ junctions of type 1 diabetes patients carried fewer insertions and more deletions.

The authors reverse transcribed all of the isolated RNA, so sequencing captured expressed TCRB transcripts. The method was immunoSEQ multiplex PCR; TCRdb's version includes in-frame clones alone and lacks a portion of them. Of around 250,000 clones in the sample, around 21% were seen once. CDR3 length: 16 amino acids. Per the germline V gene, CDR1 is SGDLS and CDR2 is YYNGEE. Trimming took 2 bases from V and 6 from J; bases not matched to a gene: 6. Sorted populations all had greater than 98% purity. This clone showed up just a few times. The antigen remains undetermined. The clonotype was recovered from a woman in her forties with type 1 diabetes. Sequenced sample: naive CD4+ T cells from blood. The chain uses TRBV9 and TRBJ2-2; 11 bases align to TRBD2. The CDR3 loop reads CASSVAGTSGSGELFF. DNA of the CDR3: TGTGCCAGCAGCGTGGCCGGGACTAGCGGTTCCGGGGAGCTGTTTTTT.